This T cell receptor beta chain emerged from a study of identical twins (dated by TCRdb to between 2015 and 2016). With regard to the full study: TCR alpha and beta repertoires from monozygotic twins, unrelated adults of various ages and cord blood were deep-sequenced to test whether fetal clonotypes persist. To rule out contamination, the twin experiments were replicated at different times with different library preparation protocols.

Every donor in the study was a healthy Caucasian. The CDR3 covers 14 residues, taking in both the cysteine and the phenylalanine. CDR3 DNA is the only sequence kept; it has 42 bases, read in frame from the first base. Here V drops 2 bases and J drops 4 bases, and the junction holds 5 bases not matched to any gene. CDR1 is given as SGHRS and CDR2 as YFSETQ, both from the germline V gene. Results the study describes overall, beyond this receptor: Zero-insertion analyses could be partly confounded by invariant T cells such as MAIT and iNKT, though diverse VJ usage argued against such confounding for most clonotypes. Out-of-frame TCR alpha sharing in monozygotic twins was systematically underestimated by recombination models, whereas sharing between unrelated individuals was in agreement with the recombination models. A weaker excess of twin sharing was found in beta out-of-frame sequences because the signal-to-noise ratio was lowered by fewer shared sequences. Abundant cord blood beta clonotypes carried fewer insertions; young adult naive repertoires showed a weaker similar trend, while memory repertoires showed none. Compared with coincidental sharing between unrelated individuals, out-of-frame TCR alpha sequences shared between twins showed an excess of sequences with low generation probability. Because the same donors could not be followed over many years, the conclusions relied on cross-sectional statistical analysis.

To prepare the library, 5' RACE was applied. Sequenced using an Illumina HiSeq 2000. A universal primer binding site was added through template switching, and the final cDNA carried a unique molecular identifier so that TCR cDNA molecules could be counted accurately. Specific primers in the conserved constant-segment region were used to synthesize first-strand cDNA for the TCR alpha and beta chains. To control for contamination, each cDNA library was double barcoded with a SMART-Mk sample barcode plus Illumina barcodes. TruSeq adapter sequences and Illumina sample barcodes were added in two successive PCR steps. The TCR alpha and beta cDNA libraries were sequenced on the Illumina HiSeq platform using custom primers. For the original study's pipeline: MiGEC was used to process raw reads and extract unique molecular identifiers, and MiXCR was used to find CDR3 positions. Recombination models were inferred per individual with the repgenHMM and IGoR tools using an EM algorithm. Shared clonotype analysis was performed with the tcR package in R, normalizing sharing by the product of cloneset sizes. Out-of-frame nonproductive sequences were analyzed to study raw recombination free of thymic and clonal selection effects. Starting from the raw public reads, TCRdb applied fastp trimming at Q25, assembled clones with MiXCR and retained in-frame beta chains. All rows with the same CDR3 protein become a single entry with the most common DNA and genes. The V and J calls shown here were made by TCRdb, not taken from the authors' results. Recorded for this sample are 1.5 million to 2 million distinct CDR3 sequences; more than 30% of them occurred a single time. The ten largest account for around 0.3% of the sample.

As to this clonotype: Its specific antigen is unknown. The record has no base qualities; no much larger clone is one base away.

The source material was cord blood. The chain is made from TRBV5-1 and TRBJ1-1; 7 nucleotides in the junction match TRBD1. The receptor's source is a newborn girl in good health. The nucleotide sequence is TGCGCCAGCAGCTTCAGGGGGGAGTCCACTGAAGCTTTCTTT. The translation is CASSFRGESTEAFF.